A single sample gave rise to the 9 T cell receptor beta chains below, sequenced in a study of naive and memory T cell subsets. The SP2 primer and nested alpha and beta constant region primers amplified ligated cDNA in four rounds. TCRdb redid the calling of the 5' RACE reads with MiXCR, one entry per CDR3 protein. The profile covers about 62,000 distinct CDR3 sequences, with 7% to 8% appearing a single time and roughly 19% taken by the ten largest. An oligonucleotide containing a UMI was ligated to the 3' end of TCR cDNA. The origin of the receptors is a female donor in good health.

The rearrangement links TRBV7-2 to TRBJ2-3; 8 bases map to TRBD2. The CDR3 length is 15 residues. Germline V gives CDR1 SGHTA, CDR2 FQGNSA. Trimming removed 5 bases from V and 9 bases from J; junction bases left unmatched: 13. In DNA, the CDR3 is TGTGCCAGCAGCGCAGGACTAGCAGTTGACTTGACGCAGTATTTT. It yields the protein CASSAGLAVDLTQYF.

This rearrangement joins TRBV12-3 or TRBV12-4 to TRBJ2-7; 11 positions agree with TRBD2. Trimming removed 6 bases from V and 6 bases from J; junction bases left unmatched: 7. The length of the CDR3 is 14 residues. In nucleotides, the CDR3 is TGTGCCAGCAGCCTAACCGGGACTAGCGGCGAGCAGTACTTC. It codes for CASSLTGTSGEQYF.

This rearrangement joins TRBV29-1 to TRBJ2-1, with 9 bases lining up with TRBD2. The V gene's germline CDR1 is SQVTM and CDR2 ANQGSEA. This CDR3 has 14 amino acids. Trimming took 7 bases from V and 6 from J; bases not matched to a gene: 10. CDR3 residues: CSARGREGVNEQFF. CDR3 in DNA: TGCAGCGCCCGTGGGCGGGAGGGCGTCAATGAGCAGTTCTTC.

This clonotype was seen more than once but under ten times. This sequence joins TRBV19 and TRBJ1-2, with 7 bases matching TRBD1. Germline V lookup: CDR1 LNHDA, CDR2 SQIVND (reference sequence). This CDR3 has 14 amino acids. Trimming took 6 bases from V and 6 from J; bases not matched to a gene: 10. Here the CDR3 DNA reads TGTGCCAGTAGCTCCAGACAGGGAGTGGATGGCTACACCTTC. Translated: CASSSRQGVDGYTF.

This chain's CDR3 is CASSEGTVNYGYTF. CDR3 DNA: TGTGCCAGCAGTGAAGGGACAGTAAACTATGGCTACACCTTC. The chain has TRBV6-1 and TRBJ1-2; D may be TRBD1 (6 bases). V shed 1 base and J shed 2 bases, with 8 bases lying between them. Germline assignment: CDR1 MNHNS and CDR2 SASEGT. This CDR3 region has 14 residues.

Only a few counts were recorded for this clonotype. J is TRBJ2-6 and V is TRBV20-1; D call uncertain. The V and J ends lost 5 bases and 0 bases respectively, with 5 bases between them. The CDR3 is made up of 13 amino acids. Germline loops: CDR1 DFQATT, CDR2 SNEGSKA (reference sequence). CDR3 in amino acids: CSAPLSGANVLTF. The DNA of the CDR3 is TGCAGTGCTCCTCTCTCTGGGGCCAACGTCCTGACTTTC.

This clonotype showed up many times. This chain connects TRBV12-3 or TRBV12-4 to TRBJ1-1; D is unresolved. V shed 3 bases and J shed 0 bases, with 11 bases lying between them. There are 15 residues in the CDR3. DNA for the CDR3: TGTGCCAGCAGTTTTTTTAGGGCCATGAACACTGAAGCTTTCTTT. Encoded protein: CASSFFRAMNTEAFF.

This clonotype has only a few counts. The rearrangement joins TRBV9 to TRBJ2-3; D is unresolved. The CDR3 is 15 amino acids. The germline V gene encodes CDR1 SGDLS and CDR2 YYNGEE. V shed 1 base and J shed 2 bases, with 11 bases lying between them. The CDR3 nucleotides are TGTGCCAGCAGCGTAAGAAATACGGACACAGATACGCAGTATTTT. Translation gives CASSVRNTDTDTQYF.

This clonotype was detected a few times. The rearrangement joins TRBV7-3 to TRBJ2-3; D is perhaps TRBD2 (6 bases). The V and J ends lost 0 bases and 5 bases respectively, with 9 bases between them. The germline V gene has CDR1 SGHTA and CDR2 FQGTGA. This CDR3 is 14 amino acids long. CDR3 in amino acids: CASSLTSGKDTQYF. The DNA of the CDR3 is TGTGCCAGCAGCTTAACTAGCGGAAAAGATACGCAGTATTTT. Full variable domain (missing parts from reference TRBV7-3 and TRBJ2-3): GAGVSQTPSNKVTEKGKYVELRCDPISGHTALYWYRQSLGQGPEFLIYFQGTGAADDSGLPNDRFFAVRPEGSVSTLKIQRTERGDSAVYLCASSLTSGKDTQYFGPGTRLTVL.